This entry lists 30 T cell receptor beta chains sequenced from one sample in a study of blood T cell repertoires in COVID-19. Clones were read by immunoSEQ multiplex PCR, and TCRdb kept only the in-frame ones, dropping some. Found here are 15,000 to 20,000 clones, approximately 89% of them singletons; the top ten hold roughly 3.2%. Sequencing input: peripheral blood. The receptors originated from a human donor in a cohort sampled during active COVID-19.

CDR3 in amino acids: CASSRDSLQETQYF. Here the CDR3 DNA reads TGTGCCAGCAGCCGGGACAGCTTGCAAGAGACCCAGTACTTC. The chain combines TRBV5-4 with TRBJ2-5; TRBD1 matches 7 bases. The junction had 5 bases not matched to a gene; V was cut back by 4 bases and J by 2 bases. The CDR3 is 14 amino acids. Per germline, CDR1 SGHNT and CDR2 YYREEE (reference sequence).

This chain connects TRBV19 to TRBJ2-7; D may be TRBD2 (6 bases). The V end lost 10 bases, the J end lost 4 bases, and 23 bases lay between the germline ends. Germline CDR1 is LNHDA and CDR2 is SQIVND (reference sequence). The CDR3 loop spans 15 amino acids. DNA for the CDR3: TGTGCCACAACCCGGAGGGATGCACTCGGGTACGAGCAGTACTTC. As protein: CATTRRDALGYEQYF.

V gene TRBV5-1 combines with J gene TRBJ1-2; TRBD1 agrees at 8 bases. The CDR3 totals 15 residues. Per germline, CDR1 SGHRS and CDR2 YFSETQ. The J segment lost 8 bases and the V segment lost 0 bases, leaving 9 bases of the junction unmatched. CDR3 loop: CASSLEGQGSGGYTF. DNA for the CDR3: TGCGCCAGCAGCTTGGAAGGACAGGGTTCGGGAGGCTACACCTTC.

The chain combines TRBV5-8 with TRBJ2-7; 10 nucleotides line up with TRBD1. The CDR3 consists of 16 residues. Per germline, CDR1 SGHTS and CDR2 YDEGEE. The V gene end was trimmed by 0 bases and the J gene end by 3 bases; junction bases not matched to a gene: 6. The CDR3 is CASSLDFGTGDYEQYF. CDR3 bases: TGTGCCAGCAGCTTGGATTTTGGGACAGGGGACTACGAGCAGTACTTC.

The chain joins TRBV6-5 to TRBJ1-5; no clear D. Germline CDR1 MNHEY, CDR2 SVGAGI. Trimming stripped 2 bases from V and 0 bases from J, with 5 bases between. This CDR3 has 14 residues. The CDR3 DNA reads TGTGCCAGCAGTTACAGAGGTAGCAATCAGCCCCAGCATTTT. This codes for CASSYRGSNQPQHF.

The chain couples TRBV5-4 to TRBJ2-2, with a weak D call TRBD1 (6 bases). This CDR3 comprises 15 residues. Germline CDR1 and CDR2: SGHNT and YYREEE (reference sequence). Trimming removed 4 bases from V and 1 base from J, with 11 bases in between. CDR3 region: CASSADRRNTGELFF. CDR3 in DNA: TGTGCCAGCAGCGCCGACAGGCGGAACACCGGGGAGCTGTTTTTT. The whole variable domain, remainder taken from reference TRBV5-4 and TRBJ2-2, is ETGVTQSPTHLIKTRGQQVTLRCSSQSGHNTVSWYQQALGQGPQFIFQYYREEENGRGNFPPRFSGLQFPNYSSELNVNALELDDSALYLCASSADRRNTGELFFGEGSRLTVL.

This rearrangement joins TRBV11-3 to TRBJ2-2; D not resolved. There are 13 residues in the CDR3. CDR1 is SGHNT, CDR2 YENEEA, per germline. V was trimmed by 3 bases and J by 8 bases, leaving 10 bases between them. The CDR3 here is CASSLLPGGELFF. DNA of the CDR3: TGTGCCAGCAGCTTGCTACCCGGGGGGGAGCTGTTTTTT.

The V gene is TRBV11-2, the J gene TRBJ1-1; possible D gene TRBD1, 6 bases. The CDR3 sequence is 15 residues long. Trimming pared 5 bases from V and 4 bases from J, leaving 17 bases between. CDR1 and CDR2 from the germline V gene are SGHAT and FQNNGV. CDR3 residues: CASSPIRGQTTEAFF. The CDR3 DNA sequence: TGTGCCAGCAGCCCAATCAGGGGCCAAACCACTGAAGCTTTCTTT.

The V gene is TRBV19, the J gene TRBJ2-3, with TRBD2 identical over 7 bases. J gave up 9 bases and V 2 bases, and 11 bases lay outside the gene matches. CDR1 and CDR2 (germline): LNHDA, SQIVND (reference sequence). CDR3 length: 15 amino acids. CDR3 loop: CASSISGTSRGTQYF. The CDR3 region has the DNA TGTGCCAGTAGTATAAGCGGGACGTCGCGAGGGACGCAGTATTTT.

CDR3 loop: CAWSSKLDTQYF. CDR3 coding DNA: TGTGCCTGGAGTTCTAAACTAGATACGCAGTATTTT. The chain links TRBV30 to TRBJ2-3; D ambiguous. The CDR3 length is 12 residues. Between the trimmed V and J ends, which lost 2 bases and 5 bases, there was a span of 8 bases. Germline assignment: CDR1 GTSNPN and CDR2 SVGIG (reference sequence).

The chain links TRBV9 to TRBJ1-2, with D possibly TRBD1 on 6 matching bases. Trimming pared 4 bases from V and 11 bases from J, leaving 18 bases between. CDR1 SGDLS and CDR2 YYNGEE come from the germline V gene. This CDR3 is 13 amino acids long. The CDR3 DNA sequence: TGTGCCAGCAGCCCCCGACAGGACCCTGGGTACACCTTC. It encodes CASSPRQDPGYTF.

This rearrangement joins TRBV3-1 (or the pseudogene TRBV3-2) to TRBJ1-1; a weak D match, TRBD1 (5 bases). Germline CDR1 is LGHDT and CDR2 is YNNKEL (reference sequence). Trimming left V 3 bases short and J 1 base short, with 9 bases between. The CDR3 consists of 14 residues. The CDR3 DNA sequence: TGTGCCAGCAGCCAGGGGGGGAAGAACACTGAAGCTTTCTTT. Translating it yields CASSQGGKNTEAFF.

The CDR3 DNA is TGTGCCAGCAGCAACAGGGCTCAGCCCCAGCATTTT. This gives the protein CASSNRAQPQHF. The chain joins TRBV3-1 (or the pseudogene TRBV3-2) to TRBJ1-5, with a weak D call TRBD1 (6 bases). The CDR3 runs to 12 residues. Germline CDR1 LGHDT, CDR2 YNNKEL (reference sequence). Between the trimmed V and J ends, which lost 5 bases and 6 bases, there was a span of 8 bases.

The chain employs TRBV5-6 and TRBJ2-7; 8 bases line up with TRBD2. J lost 2 bases, V lost 4 bases, and 5 bases had no gene match. The CDR3 is 14 residues long. The germline V gene encodes CDR1 SGHDT and CDR2 YYEEEE. Here the CDR3 reads CASSPGGDTYEQYF. The DNA of the CDR3 is TGTGCCAGCAGCCCGGGGGGGGATACCTACGAGCAGTACTTC.

V usage is TRBV29-1 and J usage is TRBJ2-5; 15 nucleotides match TRBD2. CDR1 SQVTM and CDR2 ANQGSEA come from the germline V gene. The CDR3 loop spans 16 amino acids. V dropped 6 bases and J dropped 4; count of bases not matched to a gene: 9. The chain's CDR3 is CSVVRTSGRAGETQYF. The CDR3 region has the DNA TGCAGCGTCGTCAGGACTAGCGGGAGGGCCGGAGAGACCCAGTACTTC.

The V and J genes are TRBV24-1 and TRBJ1-5; weak D call: TRBD1 (5 bases). The CDR3 contains 17 residues. V was pared by 3 bases and J by 0 bases, with 14 bases between. CDR1 is KGHDR, CDR2 SFDVKD, per germline. The CDR3 nucleotides are TGTGCCACCAGTGATCCGGGCACGGGGGATAGCAATCAGCCCCAGCATTTT. This codes for CATSDPGTGDSNQPQHF.

This rearrangement joins TRBV28 to TRBJ1-2; D ambiguous. The V end was cut by 1 base, the J end by 8 bases, with 8 bases between. CDR1 and CDR2 (germline): MDHEN, SYDVKM. This CDR3 spans 12 amino acids. The DNA for the CDR3 is TGTGCCAGCAGTTTATTCCTCGTGGGCTACACCTTC. This encodes CASSLFLVGYTF.

This clone was found once. The V gene is TRBV11-2, the J gene TRBJ1-1; weak D call: TRBD1 (6 bases). The germline gives CDR1 SGHAT, CDR2 FQNNGV. Trimming cost V 5 bases and J 6 bases, with 16 bases left between them. The length of the CDR3 is 14 residues. The CDR3 loop reads CASSPYRTDPEAFF. The CDR3, as DNA: TGTGCCAGCAGCCCGTACCGGACAGATCCTGAAGCTTTCTTT.

This rearrangement joins TRBV19 to TRBJ1-5, with unresolved D. The ends were cut back, 4 bases at V and 0 bases at J, with 13 bases in the middle. CDR1 and CDR2 from the germline V gene are LNHDA and SQIVND (reference sequence). This CDR3 has 16 residues. The CDR3 here is CASSNSYPNSNQPQHF. The CDR3 nucleotides are TGTGCCAGTAGTAACTCCTACCCTAATAGCAATCAGCCCCAGCATTTT.

The CDR3 DNA reads as TGTGCCAGTAGAATAAGAGGAGCTTCCTACGAGCAGTACTTC. Translated: CASRIRGASYEQYF. The V and J genes are TRBV19 and TRBJ2-7; D remains unclear. CDR1 is LNHDA, CDR2 SQIVND, per germline (reference sequence). Trimming pared 6 bases from V and 1 base from J, leaving 13 bases between. There are 14 residues in the CDR3. The variable domain in full, completed from reference TRBV19 and TRBJ2-7, reads DGGITQSPKYLFRKEGQNVTLSCEQNLNHDAMYWYRQDPGQGLRLIYYSQIVNDFQKGDIAEGYSVSREKKESFPLTVTSAQKNPTAFYLCASRIRGASYEQYFGPGTRLTVT.

The chain joins TRBV24-1 to TRBJ1-2; a possible D gene is TRBD1 (6 bases). The CDR3 length is 14 residues. Germline CDR1 and CDR2: KGHDR and SFDVKD. V lost 9 bases to trimming and J lost 3 bases, with 16 bases between them. CDR3 DNA: TGTGCCACCGCCCCCAGACAGGATTACTATGGCTACACCTTC. This sequence encodes CATAPRQDYYGYTF.

The gene calls are TRBV27 and TRBJ2-7; 11 bases fit TRBD2. This CDR3 contains 14 residues. The V segment lost 3 bases and the J segment 3 bases; nucleotides outside the gene matches: 1. Germline values: CDR1 MNHEY, CDR2 SMNVEV (reference sequence). In DNA, the CDR3 is TGTGCCAGCAGTTTTACTAGCGGGGGCTACGAGCAGTACTTC. Residues: CASSFTSGGYEQYF.

The chain is built from TRBV29-1 and TRBJ1-2; TRBD1 might be the D (6 bases). The CDR3 runs 13 residues. Trimming stripped 5 bases from V and 3 bases from J, with 13 bases between. CDR1 and CDR2 from the germline V gene are SQVTM and ANQGSEA. CDR3 residues: CSVPPAGDYGYTF. The CDR3, as DNA: TGCAGCGTTCCGCCCGCAGGGGACTATGGCTACACCTTC.

This clone was seen a single time. The V call is TRBV5-1, the J call TRBJ2-7, with D perhaps matching TRBD2 (6 bases). Germline assignment: CDR1 SGHRS and CDR2 YFSETQ. The CDR3 spans 15 residues. V gave up 7 bases and J gave up 2 bases, with 19 bases separating them. In DNA form, the CDR3 reads TGCGCCAGCTCCCCAACCGCGGGACGGACCTACGAGCAGTACTTC. It codes for CASSPTAGRTYEQYF.

The chain couples TRBV24-1 to TRBJ2-1; maybe TRBD1 (5 bases). V lost 5 bases, J lost 9 bases, and 19 bases lay in between. The CDR3 consists of 15 residues. Germline CDR1 reads KGHDR; CDR2 reads SFDVKD. The CDR3 loop reads CATSVDGAGSIEQFF. CDR3 DNA sequence: TGTGCCACCAGTGTCGATGGGGCTGGTAGTATTGAGCAGTTCTTC.

The gene calls are TRBV5-8 and TRBJ2-5, with 8 bases that match TRBD2. Germline lookup yields CDR1 SGHTS and CDR2 YDEGEE. This CDR3 has 14 residues. The junction had 3 bases not matched to a gene; V was cut back by 4 bases and J by 1 base. The CDR3 reads CASSRGGPQETQYF. DNA of the CDR3: TGTGCCAGCAGCCGGGGGGGCCCCCAAGAGACCCAGTACTTC.

This sequence joins TRBV11-2 and TRBJ2-3, with D perhaps matching TRBD2 (5 bases). V lost 2 bases and J lost 5, with 17 bases in between. The CDR3 extends over 16 amino acids. Germline V gene sequence: CDR1 SGHAT, CDR2 FQNNGV. The CDR3 nucleotides read TGTGCCAGCAGCTTATCCTTTGGGAGTTCTGGAGATACGCAGTATTTT. Translating it yields CASSLSFGSSGDTQYF.

The rearrangement joins TRBV11-2 to TRBJ2-1; TRBD1 agrees at 10 bases. V lost 3 bases, J lost 8 bases, and 4 bases stayed unmatched. This CDR3 contains 14 residues. Germline V gives CDR1 SGHAT, CDR2 FQNNGV. The DNA for the CDR3 is TGTGCCAGCAGCTTGGGACAGGGGATTTATGAGCAGTTCTTC. This encodes CASSLGQGIYEQFF. Using reference TRBV11-2 and TRBJ2-1 for the parts outside the CDR3, the full variable domain is EAGVAQSPRYKIIEKRQSVAFWCNPISGHATLYWYQQILGQGPKLLIQFQNNGVVDDSQLPKDRFSAERLKGVDSTLKIQPAKLEDSAVYLCASSLGQGIYEQFFGPGTRLTVL.

This rearrangement joins TRBV7-9 to TRBJ1-3; TRBD1 might be the D (5 bases). Germline values: CDR1 SEHNR, CDR2 FQNEAQ (reference sequence). V gave up 3 bases and J gave up 4 bases, with 13 bases separating them. The CDR3 has 15 residues. The CDR3: CASSLHKGVGNTIYF. DNA for the CDR3: TGTGCCAGCAGCTTGCATAAAGGGGTCGGAAACACCATATATTTT.

In the case of this clone: One end of the junction does not line up with germline, which may come from a read error. The rearrangement uses TRBV3-1 (or the pseudogene TRBV3-2) and TRBJ2-7, with 12 nucleotides matching TRBD2. In germline, CDR1 is LGHDT, CDR2 YNNKEL (reference sequence). This CDR3 spans 14 amino acids. For the CDR3, the DNA is TGTGCCAGCAGTCAAGGACTAGCGGGATCCGAGCAGTACTTC. Translation gives CASSQGLAGSEQYF.